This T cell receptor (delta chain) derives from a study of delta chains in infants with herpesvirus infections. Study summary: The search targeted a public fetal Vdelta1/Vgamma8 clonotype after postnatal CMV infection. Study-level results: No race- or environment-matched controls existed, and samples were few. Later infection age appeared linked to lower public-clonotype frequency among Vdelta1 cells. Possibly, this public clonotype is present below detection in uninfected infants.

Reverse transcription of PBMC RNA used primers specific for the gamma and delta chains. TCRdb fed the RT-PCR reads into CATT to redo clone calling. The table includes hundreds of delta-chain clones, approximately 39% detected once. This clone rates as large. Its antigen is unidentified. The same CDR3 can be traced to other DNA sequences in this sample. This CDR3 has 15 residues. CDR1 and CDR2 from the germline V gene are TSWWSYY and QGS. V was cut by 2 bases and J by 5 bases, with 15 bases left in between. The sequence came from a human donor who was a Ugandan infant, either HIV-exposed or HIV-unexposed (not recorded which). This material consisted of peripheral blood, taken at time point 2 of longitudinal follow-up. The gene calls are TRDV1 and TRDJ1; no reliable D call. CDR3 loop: CALGEILKPCDKLIF. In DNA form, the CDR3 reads TGTGCTCTTGGGGAAATTCTTAAGCCTTGTGATAAACTCATCTTT.